This T cell receptor beta chain was recovered during a study of blood T cell repertoires in COVID-19. Study processing details: By means of reference gene primer amplification, nucleated cell counts were estimated. Sequenced by immunoSEQ multiplex PCR; TCRdb stores in-frame clones only, minus some. V and J calls plus clone size are reproduced from that table; the DNA served to infer D and trimming. The repertoire holds 70,000 to 90,000 clones, with about 83% as singletons. V dropped 2 bases and J dropped 8 bases, with 12 bases sitting between them. CDR3 length equals 13 residues. Input material: peripheral blood. This receptor was taken from a man aged 50-59 years with active COVID-19. The chain uses TRBV12-3 or TRBV12-4 and TRBJ1-2, with TRBD1 as a possible D gene (5 bases). The CDR3 reads CASSLTGAAGYTF. The CDR3 bases are TGTGCCAGCAGTTTAACAGGCGCGGCCGGCTACACCTTC.